A selection of T cell receptor beta chains follows, all from one sample in a study of blood T cells in healthy people across ages. TCRdb redid the calling of the 5' RACE reads with MiXCR, one entry per CDR3 protein. The sample shows 1 million or so distinct CDR3 sequences, 20% to 25% of them seen only once. This sample was shared with a second study, whose subject was T cells of mothers and their children.

Sequenced input: blood. The receptors shown here come from a girl aged 2-10 years in good health. The CDR3 runs from the conserved cysteine through the conserved F or W. Fields, in order: clone size, CDR3 length, J gene, D gene, V gene, CDR3 DNA, CDR3 protein. D genes are given only for firm matches. Size tells how often a clone was seen (once, few, many) or the class of an expanded clone, and some rows leave it out.

clone_size: -
cdr3_length: 12
j_call: TRBJ1-2
d_call: -
v_call: TRBV5-6
cdr3_nt: TGTGCCAGCAGCTTGGCCCAGTATGGCTACACCTTC
cdr3_aa: CASSLAQYGYTF

clone_size: -
cdr3_length: 15
j_call: TRBJ1-5
d_call: -
v_call: TRBV4-3
cdr3_nt: TGCGCCGGCAGCCAAGACAGGCAGCCCAATCAGCCCCAGCATTTT
cdr3_aa: CAGSQDRQPNQPQHF

clone_size: -
cdr3_length: 14
j_call: TRBJ2-2
d_call: -
v_call: TRBV29-1
cdr3_nt: TGCAGCGTTGCCAGAGAACCAAACACCGGGGAGCTGTTTTTT
cdr3_aa: CSVAREPNTGELFF

clone_size: few
cdr3_length: 12
j_call: TRBJ1-1
d_call: -
v_call: TRBV29-1
cdr3_nt: TGCAGCGTTGAAGCGGAGTTCCGGGTAGCTTTCTTT
cdr3_aa: CSVEAEFRVAFF

clone_size: -
cdr3_length: 13
j_call: TRBJ2-7
d_call: -
v_call: TRBV20-1
cdr3_nt: TGCAGTGCTGGGGACTTGCTCTCCTACGAGCAGTACTTC
cdr3_aa: CSAGDLLSYEQYF

clone_size: few
cdr3_length: 19
j_call: TRBJ2-4
d_call: TRBD2
v_call: TRBV12-3/TRBV12-4
cdr3_nt: TGTGCCAGCAGTTTAAGAACTAGCGGGGGGGCCGATACCAAAAACATTCAGTGCTTC
cdr3_aa: CASSLRTSGGADTKNIQCF

clone_size: -
cdr3_length: 14
j_call: TRBJ2-7
d_call: TRBD1
v_call: TRBV12-3/TRBV12-4
cdr3_nt: TGTGCCAGCAGTGATACGGGACAGATTTACGAGCAGTACTTC
cdr3_aa: CASSDTGQIYEQYF

clone_size: -
cdr3_length: 16
j_call: TRBJ2-7
d_call: TRBD2
v_call: TRBV5-1
cdr3_nt: TGCGCCAGCAGTCTAGGACTAGCGTATGGTATCGACGAGCAGTACTTC
cdr3_aa: CASSLGLAYGIDEQYF

clone_size: -
cdr3_length: 15
j_call: TRBJ2-1
d_call: TRBD2
v_call: TRBV4-1
cdr3_nt: TGCGCCAGCAGCCAAGAACTAGCGGGGTACAATGAGCAGTTCTTC
cdr3_aa: CASSQELAGYNEQFF

clone_size: -
cdr3_length: 13
j_call: TRBJ2-5
d_call: -
v_call: TRBV3-1
cdr3_nt: TGTGCCAGCAGAGGGGACTACCAAGAGACCCAGTACTTC
cdr3_aa: CASRGDYQETQYF

clone_size: few
cdr3_length: 15
j_call: TRBJ2-7
d_call: -
v_call: TRBV10-3
cdr3_nt: TGTGCCATCAGTGAGACCCACAGGGGAGGATACGAGCAGTACTTC
cdr3_aa: CAISETHRGGYEQYF

clone_size: few
cdr3_length: 16
j_call: TRBJ1-2
d_call: TRBD1
v_call: TRBV29-1
cdr3_nt: TGCAGCGTCCGGGGGGACAGGGGGCGCTTAAGCTATGGCTACACCTTC
cdr3_aa: CSVRGDRGRLSYGYTF

clone_size: few
cdr3_length: 16
j_call: TRBJ2-7
d_call: TRBD1
v_call: TRBV28
cdr3_nt: TGTGCCAGCAGTTTATCCGGGACAGTTACCTCCTTTGAGCAGTACTTC
cdr3_aa: CASSLSGTVTSFEQYF

clone_size: few
cdr3_length: 15
j_call: TRBJ2-7
d_call: -
v_call: TRBV25-1
cdr3_nt: TGTGCCAGCAGTGAATGGGGGGACGGACCCTACGAGCAGTACTTC
cdr3_aa: CASSEWGDGPYEQYF

clone_size: -
cdr3_length: 13
j_call: TRBJ2-7
d_call: -
v_call: TRBV10-3
cdr3_nt: TGTGCCATCAGTGAGGGGGCTTCCTACGAGCAGTACTTC
cdr3_aa: CAISEGASYEQYF

clone_size: -
cdr3_length: 16
j_call: TRBJ2-6
d_call: -
v_call: TRBV7-9
cdr3_nt: TGTGCCAGCAGCCTGCCCGAGGGATACAGGGCCAACGTCCTGACTTTC
cdr3_aa: CASSLPEGYRANVLTF

clone_size: few
cdr3_length: 14
j_call: TRBJ1-2
d_call: -
v_call: TRBV29-1
cdr3_nt: TGCAGCGTTGAATTGTCACGATATAACTATGGCTACACCTTC
cdr3_aa: CSVELSRYNYGYTF

clone_size: few
cdr3_length: 17
j_call: TRBJ2-3
d_call: TRBD2
v_call: TRBV28
cdr3_nt: TGTGCCAGCAGTATGGAGGGACTAGTCTATGGCACAGATACGCAGTATTTT
cdr3_aa: CASSMEGLVYGTDTQYF

clone_size: -
cdr3_length: 11
j_call: TRBJ1-1
d_call: -
v_call: TRBV28
cdr3_nt: TGTGCCACCCGGCGGAACACTGAAGCTTTCTTT
cdr3_aa: CATRRNTEAFF

clone_size: -
cdr3_length: 19
j_call: TRBJ2-1
d_call: TRBD2
v_call: TRBV5-1
cdr3_nt: TGCGCCAGCAGCTTGGATTGGACTAGCGGGGGGAGGACCTACAATGAGCAGTTCTTC
cdr3_aa: CASSLDWTSGGRTYNEQFF

clone_size: few
cdr3_length: 18
j_call: TRBJ2-5
d_call: TRBD2
v_call: TRBV3-1
cdr3_nt: TGTGCCAGCAGCCCGCACCGACTAGCGGAGATCTACCAAGAGACCCAGTACTTC
cdr3_aa: CASSPHRLAEIYQETQYF

clone_size: few
cdr3_length: 11
j_call: TRBJ2-7
d_call: -
v_call: TRBV29-1
cdr3_nt: TGCAGCGTTGAATGGGCCCACGAGCAGTACTTC
cdr3_aa: CSVEWAHEQYF

clone_size: few
cdr3_length: 14
j_call: TRBJ2-4
d_call: -
v_call: TRBV12-5
cdr3_nt: TGTGCTAGTGGTTCTGCCCGAGACACCCCCATTCAGTACTTC
cdr3_aa: CASGSARDTPIQYF

clone_size: few
cdr3_length: 13
j_call: TRBJ1-4
d_call: -
v_call: TRBV6-5
cdr3_nt: TGTGCCAGCGGGTTGACAGCGAATGAAAAACTGTTTTTT
cdr3_aa: CASGLTANEKLFF

clone_size: few
cdr3_length: 11
j_call: TRBJ2-2
d_call: -
v_call: TRBV7-2
cdr3_nt: TGTGCCAGCAGCCCACGGGAAGAGCTGTTTTTT
cdr3_aa: CASSPREELFF

clone_size: few
cdr3_length: 17
j_call: TRBJ2-7
d_call: TRBD2
v_call: TRBV6-1
cdr3_nt: TGTGCCAGCAGTCCCTCCGGGACTAGCGGGTCTTCCTACGAGCAGTACTTC
cdr3_aa: CASSPSGTSGSSYEQYF

clone_size: few
cdr3_length: 18
j_call: TRBJ2-1
d_call: TRBD2
v_call: TRBV25-1
cdr3_nt: TGTGCCAGCGCTCCCCTCGGACTAGCGGGAGGGGCCTACAATGAGCAGTTCTTC
cdr3_aa: CASAPLGLAGGAYNEQFF

clone_size: many
cdr3_length: 14
j_call: TRBJ2-5
d_call: TRBD1
v_call: TRBV7-6
cdr3_nt: TGTGCCAGCAGCCACCGACAGGGGCTGGAGACCCAGTACTTC
cdr3_aa: CASSHRQGLETQYF

clone_size: -
cdr3_length: 15
j_call: TRBJ2-5
d_call: TRBD2
v_call: TRBV6-5
cdr3_nt: TGTGCCAGCAGCCAGACTAGCGGTTCGACGGGGACCCAGTACTTC
cdr3_aa: CASSQTSGSTGTQYF

clone_size: few
cdr3_length: 16
j_call: TRBJ2-2
d_call: -
v_call: TRBV5-1
cdr3_nt: TGCGCCAGCAGCTTGGACCCGAGCGGGAACACCGGGGAGCTGTTTTTT
cdr3_aa: CASSLDPSGNTGELFF

clone_size: few
cdr3_length: 15
j_call: TRBJ1-1
d_call: -
v_call: TRBV4-1
cdr3_nt: TGCGCCAGCAGCCAAGATTCGGACGGGGCCACTGAAGCTTTCTTT
cdr3_aa: CASSQDSDGATEAFF

clone_size: -
cdr3_length: 12
j_call: TRBJ2-7
d_call: -
v_call: TRBV12-3/TRBV12-4
cdr3_nt: TGTGCCAGCAGTTCCTCTCAGTACGAGCAGTACTTC
cdr3_aa: CASSSSQYEQYF

clone_size: -
cdr3_length: 18
j_call: TRBJ2-4
d_call: TRBD2
v_call: TRBV12-3/TRBV12-4
cdr3_nt: TGTGCCAGCAGTTCCAGGCCTAGCGGATTATGGGCCAAAAACATTCAGTACTTC
cdr3_aa: CASSSRPSGLWAKNIQYF

clone_size: few
cdr3_length: 14
j_call: TRBJ2-1
d_call: -
v_call: TRBV29-1
cdr3_nt: TGCAGCGTGCTACCACGGGCATTCGAGAATGAGCAGTTCTTC
cdr3_aa: CSVLPRAFENEQFF

clone_size: -
cdr3_length: 15
j_call: TRBJ2-7
d_call: TRBD1
v_call: TRBV4-2
cdr3_nt: TGTGCCAGCAGCCAGGCAGGGGGTCAGTTGGACGAGCAGTACTTC
cdr3_aa: CASSQAGGQLDEQYF

clone_size: -
cdr3_length: 18
j_call: TRBJ2-3
d_call: TRBD2
v_call: TRBV6-5
cdr3_nt: TGTGCCAGCAGTTACTCGAGGGCTAGCGGGCCTAGCACAGATACGCAGTATTTT
cdr3_aa: CASSYSRASGPSTDTQYF

clone_size: few
cdr3_length: 13
j_call: TRBJ2-7
d_call: -
v_call: TRBV6-6
cdr3_nt: TGTGCCAGCAGCCGACGGGACCCCTACGAGCAGTACTTC
cdr3_aa: CASSRRDPYEQYF

clone_size: -
cdr3_length: 15
j_call: TRBJ1-3
d_call: -
v_call: TRBV29-1
cdr3_nt: TGCAGCGTTGAAGTCCGGGGCAGGGGAAGAAACACCATATATTTT
cdr3_aa: CSVEVRGRGRNTIYF

clone_size: few
cdr3_length: 17
j_call: TRBJ1-6
d_call: -
v_call: TRBV6-5
cdr3_nt: TGTGCCAGCAGTTACCCCCCTTACAGGGCGCCTAATTCACCCCTCCACTTT
cdr3_aa: CASSYPPYRAPNSPLHF

clone_size: -
cdr3_length: 14
j_call: TRBJ2-1
d_call: TRBD2
v_call: TRBV20-1
cdr3_nt: TGCAGTGCTACGTCGACTAGCGGGGCCCCCGAGCAGTTCTTC
cdr3_aa: CSATSTSGAPEQFF

clone_size: few
cdr3_length: 15
j_call: TRBJ2-2
d_call: TRBD1
v_call: TRBV7-9
cdr3_nt: TGTGCCAGCAGCGGCCGGGACAGGGACACCGGGGAGCTGTTTTTT
cdr3_aa: CASSGRDRDTGELFF

clone_size: few
cdr3_length: 16
j_call: TRBJ2-7
d_call: -
v_call: TRBV3-1
cdr3_nt: TGTGCCAGCAGCCAAGAGCTCGGGCAACCATCCTACGAGCAGTACTTC
cdr3_aa: CASSQELGQPSYEQYF

clone_size: -
cdr3_length: 15
j_call: TRBJ2-3
d_call: TRBD1
v_call: TRBV28
cdr3_nt: TGTGCCAGCAGTCGTCAGACAGGGCCAGGGAATACGCAGTATTTT
cdr3_aa: CASSRQTGPGNTQYF

clone_size: -
cdr3_length: 15
j_call: TRBJ2-3
d_call: TRBD2
v_call: TRBV6-1
cdr3_nt: TGTGCCAGCAGTACCACTAGCGGGAGTACAGATACGCAGTATTTT
cdr3_aa: CASSTTSGSTDTQYF

clone_size: -
cdr3_length: 16
j_call: TRBJ2-2
d_call: TRBD2
v_call: TRBV29-1
cdr3_nt: TGCAGCGTAGAAGGACTAGCGGGCTCGAACACCGGGGAGCCGTTTTTT
cdr3_aa: CSVEGLAGSNTGEPFF

clone_size: -
cdr3_length: 13
j_call: TRBJ1-6
d_call: -
v_call: TRBV5-1
cdr3_nt: TGCGCCGGCAGCCTGGACCTTCCTGGGCCCCTCCACTTT
cdr3_aa: CAGSLDLPGPLHF

clone_size: -
cdr3_length: 16
j_call: TRBJ2-1
d_call: -
v_call: TRBV6-1
cdr3_nt: TGTGCCAGCAGTCCTCGGACAACGGGGCGCCGCAATGAGCAGTTCTTC
cdr3_aa: CASSPRTTGRRNEQFF

clone_size: few
cdr3_length: 14
j_call: TRBJ2-7
d_call: -
v_call: TRBV3-1
cdr3_nt: TGTGCCAGCAACCAAGGAGGGGTCGCCTACGAGCAGTACTTC
cdr3_aa: CASNQGGVAYEQYF

clone_size: -
cdr3_length: 15
j_call: TRBJ2-2
d_call: TRBD1
v_call: TRBV28
cdr3_nt: TGTGCCAGCAGTTTTGACCCACAGGGGGCCGGGGAGCTGTTTTTT
cdr3_aa: CASSFDPQGAGELFF

clone_size: -
cdr3_length: 13
j_call: TRBJ2-5
d_call: -
v_call: TRBV19
cdr3_nt: TGTGCCAGTAAACTGGGGGAGGACAAGACCCAGTACTTC
cdr3_aa: CASKLGEDKTQYF

clone_size: -
cdr3_length: 16
j_call: TRBJ2-7
d_call: -
v_call: TRBV7-9
cdr3_nt: TGTGCCAGCAGCTTAAGTTTCGTTTCAGGGCTAGACGAGCAGTACTTC
cdr3_aa: CASSLSFVSGLDEQYF

clone_size: few
cdr3_length: 15
j_call: TRBJ2-5
d_call: -
v_call: TRBV7-9
cdr3_nt: TGTGCCAGCAGCTTGGTCCGAGGGTCGCGGGAGACCCAGTACTTC
cdr3_aa: CASSLVRGSRETQYF

clone_size: few
cdr3_length: 11
j_call: TRBJ1-1
d_call: -
v_call: TRBV5-1
cdr3_nt: TGCGCCAGCAGGAAGGGGATTTTTGCCTTCTTT
cdr3_aa: CASRKGIFAFF

clone_size: -
cdr3_length: 15
j_call: TRBJ2-1
d_call: TRBD1
v_call: TRBV28
cdr3_nt: TGTGCCAGCAGCGCCACCGGGACAGTTTACAATGAGCAGTTCTTC
cdr3_aa: CASSATGTVYNEQFF

clone_size: -
cdr3_length: 14
j_call: TRBJ1-4
d_call: -
v_call: TRBV7-9
cdr3_nt: TGTGCCAGCAGCTTAAGCAGTAGCGGAGAAAAACTGCTTTTT
cdr3_aa: CASSLSSSGEKLLF